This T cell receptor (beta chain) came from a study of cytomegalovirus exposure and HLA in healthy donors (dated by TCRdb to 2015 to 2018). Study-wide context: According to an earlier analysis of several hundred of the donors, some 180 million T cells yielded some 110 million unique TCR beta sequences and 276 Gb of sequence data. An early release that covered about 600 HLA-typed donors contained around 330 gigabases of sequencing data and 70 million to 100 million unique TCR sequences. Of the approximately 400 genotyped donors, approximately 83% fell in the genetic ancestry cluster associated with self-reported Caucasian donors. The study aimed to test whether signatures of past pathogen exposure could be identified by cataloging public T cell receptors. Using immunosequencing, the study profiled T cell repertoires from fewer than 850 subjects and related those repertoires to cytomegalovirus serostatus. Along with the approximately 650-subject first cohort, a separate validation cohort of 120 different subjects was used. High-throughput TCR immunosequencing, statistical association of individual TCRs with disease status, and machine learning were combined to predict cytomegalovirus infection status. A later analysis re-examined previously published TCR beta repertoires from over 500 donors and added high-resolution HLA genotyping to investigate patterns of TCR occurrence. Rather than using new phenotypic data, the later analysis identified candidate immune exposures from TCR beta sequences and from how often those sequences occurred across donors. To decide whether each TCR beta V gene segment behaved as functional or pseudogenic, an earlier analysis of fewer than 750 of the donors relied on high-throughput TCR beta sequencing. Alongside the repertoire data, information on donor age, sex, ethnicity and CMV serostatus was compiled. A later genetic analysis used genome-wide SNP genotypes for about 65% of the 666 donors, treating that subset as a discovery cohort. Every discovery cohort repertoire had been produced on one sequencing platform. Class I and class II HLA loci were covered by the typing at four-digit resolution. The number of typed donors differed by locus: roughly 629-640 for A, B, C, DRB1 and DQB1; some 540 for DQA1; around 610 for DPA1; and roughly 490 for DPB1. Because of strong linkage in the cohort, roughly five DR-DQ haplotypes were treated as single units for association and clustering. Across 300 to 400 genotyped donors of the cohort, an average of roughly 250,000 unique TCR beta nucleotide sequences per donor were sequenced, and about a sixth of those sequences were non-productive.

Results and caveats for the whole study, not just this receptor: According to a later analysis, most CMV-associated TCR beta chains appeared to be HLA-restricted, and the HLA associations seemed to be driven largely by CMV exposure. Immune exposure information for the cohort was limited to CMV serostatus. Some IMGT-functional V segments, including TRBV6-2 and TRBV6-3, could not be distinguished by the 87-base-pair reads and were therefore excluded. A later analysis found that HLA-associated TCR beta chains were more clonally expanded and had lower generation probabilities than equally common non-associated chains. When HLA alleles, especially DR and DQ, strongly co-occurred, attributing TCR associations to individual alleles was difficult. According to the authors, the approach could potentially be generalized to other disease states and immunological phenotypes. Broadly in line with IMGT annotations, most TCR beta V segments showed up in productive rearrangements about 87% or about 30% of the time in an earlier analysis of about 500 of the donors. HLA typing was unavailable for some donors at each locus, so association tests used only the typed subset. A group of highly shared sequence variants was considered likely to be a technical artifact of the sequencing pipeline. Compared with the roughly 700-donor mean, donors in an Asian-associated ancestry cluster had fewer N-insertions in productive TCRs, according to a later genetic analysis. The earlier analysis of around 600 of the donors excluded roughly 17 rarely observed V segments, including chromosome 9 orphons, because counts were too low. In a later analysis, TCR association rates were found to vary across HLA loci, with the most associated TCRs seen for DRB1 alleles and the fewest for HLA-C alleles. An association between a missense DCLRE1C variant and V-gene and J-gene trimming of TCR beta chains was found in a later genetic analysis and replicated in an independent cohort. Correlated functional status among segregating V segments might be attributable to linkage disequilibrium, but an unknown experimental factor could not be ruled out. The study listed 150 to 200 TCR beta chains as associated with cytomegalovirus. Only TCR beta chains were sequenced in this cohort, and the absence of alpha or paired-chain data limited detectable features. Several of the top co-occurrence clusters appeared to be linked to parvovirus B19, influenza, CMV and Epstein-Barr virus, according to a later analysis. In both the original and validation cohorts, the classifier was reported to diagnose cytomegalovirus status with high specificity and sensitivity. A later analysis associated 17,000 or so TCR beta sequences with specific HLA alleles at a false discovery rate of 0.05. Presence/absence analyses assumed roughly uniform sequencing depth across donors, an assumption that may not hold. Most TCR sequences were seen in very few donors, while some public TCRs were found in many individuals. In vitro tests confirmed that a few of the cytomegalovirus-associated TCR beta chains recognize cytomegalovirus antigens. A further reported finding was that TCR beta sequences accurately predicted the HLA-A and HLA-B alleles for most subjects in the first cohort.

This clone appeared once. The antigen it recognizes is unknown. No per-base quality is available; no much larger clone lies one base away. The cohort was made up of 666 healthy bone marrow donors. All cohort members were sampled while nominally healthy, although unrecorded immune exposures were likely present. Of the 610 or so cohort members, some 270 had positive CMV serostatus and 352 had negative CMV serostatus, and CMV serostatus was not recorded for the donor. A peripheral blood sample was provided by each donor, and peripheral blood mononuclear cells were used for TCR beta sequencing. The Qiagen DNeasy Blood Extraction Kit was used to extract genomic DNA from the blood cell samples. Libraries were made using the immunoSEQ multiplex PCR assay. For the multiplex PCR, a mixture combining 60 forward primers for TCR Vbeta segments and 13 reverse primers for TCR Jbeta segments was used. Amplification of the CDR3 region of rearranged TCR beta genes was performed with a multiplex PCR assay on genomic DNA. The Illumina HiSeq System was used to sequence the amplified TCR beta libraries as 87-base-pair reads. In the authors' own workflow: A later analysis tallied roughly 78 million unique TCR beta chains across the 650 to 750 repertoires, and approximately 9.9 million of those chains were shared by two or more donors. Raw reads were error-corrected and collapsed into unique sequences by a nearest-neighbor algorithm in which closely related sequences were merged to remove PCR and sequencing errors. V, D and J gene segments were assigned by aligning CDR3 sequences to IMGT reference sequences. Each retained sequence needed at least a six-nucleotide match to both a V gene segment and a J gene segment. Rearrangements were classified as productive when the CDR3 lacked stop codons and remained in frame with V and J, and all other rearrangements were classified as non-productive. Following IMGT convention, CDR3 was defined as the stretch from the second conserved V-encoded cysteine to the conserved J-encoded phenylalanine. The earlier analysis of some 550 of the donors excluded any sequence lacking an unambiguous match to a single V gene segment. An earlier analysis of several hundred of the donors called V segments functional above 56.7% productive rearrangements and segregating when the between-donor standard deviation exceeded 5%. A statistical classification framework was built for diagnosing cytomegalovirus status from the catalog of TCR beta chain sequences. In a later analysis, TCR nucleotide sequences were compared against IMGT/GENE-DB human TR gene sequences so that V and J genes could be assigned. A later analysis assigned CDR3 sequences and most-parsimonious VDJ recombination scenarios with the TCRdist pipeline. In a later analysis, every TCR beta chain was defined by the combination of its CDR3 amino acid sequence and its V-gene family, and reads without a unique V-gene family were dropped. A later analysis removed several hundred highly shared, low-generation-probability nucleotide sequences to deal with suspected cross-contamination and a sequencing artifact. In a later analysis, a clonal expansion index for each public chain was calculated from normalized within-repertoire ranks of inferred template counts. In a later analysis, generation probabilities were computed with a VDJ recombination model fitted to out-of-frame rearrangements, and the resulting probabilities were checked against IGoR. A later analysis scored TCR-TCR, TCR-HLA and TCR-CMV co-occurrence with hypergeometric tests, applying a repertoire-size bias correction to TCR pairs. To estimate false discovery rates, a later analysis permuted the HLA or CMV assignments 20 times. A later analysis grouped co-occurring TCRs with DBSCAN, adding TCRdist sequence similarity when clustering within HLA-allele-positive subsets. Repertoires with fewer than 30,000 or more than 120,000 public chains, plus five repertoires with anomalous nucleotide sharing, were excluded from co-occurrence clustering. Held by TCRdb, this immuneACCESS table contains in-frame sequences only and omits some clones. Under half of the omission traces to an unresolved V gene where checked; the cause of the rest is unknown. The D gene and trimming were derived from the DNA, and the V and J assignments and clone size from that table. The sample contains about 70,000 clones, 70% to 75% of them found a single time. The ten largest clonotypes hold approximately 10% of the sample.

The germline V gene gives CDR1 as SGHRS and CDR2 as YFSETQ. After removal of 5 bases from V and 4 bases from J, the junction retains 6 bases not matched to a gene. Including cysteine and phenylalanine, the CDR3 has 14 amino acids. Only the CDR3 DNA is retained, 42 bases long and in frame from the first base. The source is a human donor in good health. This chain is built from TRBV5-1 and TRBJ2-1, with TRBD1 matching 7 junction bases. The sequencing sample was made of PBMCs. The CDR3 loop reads CASRTQGLYNEQFF. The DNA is TGCGCCAGCAGAACACAGGGGCTTTACAATGAGCAGTTCTTC.